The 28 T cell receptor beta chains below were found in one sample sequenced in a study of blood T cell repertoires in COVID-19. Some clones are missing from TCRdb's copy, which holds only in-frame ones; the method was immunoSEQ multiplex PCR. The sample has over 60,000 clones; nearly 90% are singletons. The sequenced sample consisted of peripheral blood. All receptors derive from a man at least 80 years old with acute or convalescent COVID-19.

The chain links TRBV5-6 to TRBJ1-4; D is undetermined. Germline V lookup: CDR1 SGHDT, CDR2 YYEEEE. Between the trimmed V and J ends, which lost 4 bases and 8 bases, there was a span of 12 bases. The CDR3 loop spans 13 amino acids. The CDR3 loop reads CASSGESSEKLFF. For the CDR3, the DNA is TGTGCCAGCAGCGGGGAGTCATCGGAAAAACTGTTTTTT.

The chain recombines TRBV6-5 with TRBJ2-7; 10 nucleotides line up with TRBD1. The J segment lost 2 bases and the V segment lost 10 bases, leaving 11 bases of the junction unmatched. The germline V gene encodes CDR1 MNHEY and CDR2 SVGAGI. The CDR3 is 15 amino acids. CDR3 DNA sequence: TGTGCCACATCAAGGGCCGGGACAGGGGCCTACGAGCAGTACTTC. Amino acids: CATSRAGTGAYEQYF.

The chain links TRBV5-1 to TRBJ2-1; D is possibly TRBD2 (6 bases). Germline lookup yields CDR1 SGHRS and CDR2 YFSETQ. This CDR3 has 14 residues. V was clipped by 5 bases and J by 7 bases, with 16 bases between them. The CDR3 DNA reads TGCGCCAGCAGATTCTCCTTAGCGGTAAATGAGCAGTTCTTC. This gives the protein CASRFSLAVNEQFF.

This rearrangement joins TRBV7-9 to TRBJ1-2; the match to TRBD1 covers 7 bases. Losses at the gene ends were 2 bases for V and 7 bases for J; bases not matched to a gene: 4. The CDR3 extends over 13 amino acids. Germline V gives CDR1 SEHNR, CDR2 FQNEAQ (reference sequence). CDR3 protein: CASSLRGGFGYTF. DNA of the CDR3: TGTGCCAGCAGCTTAAGAGGGGGCTTTGGCTACACCTTC.

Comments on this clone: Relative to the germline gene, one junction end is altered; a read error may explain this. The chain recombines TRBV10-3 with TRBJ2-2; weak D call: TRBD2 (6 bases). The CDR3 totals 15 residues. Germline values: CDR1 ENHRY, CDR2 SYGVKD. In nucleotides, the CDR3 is TGTGCCATCAGTGAAGGTCTAGCGAAGACCGGGGAGCTGTTTTTT. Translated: CAISEGLAKTGELFF.

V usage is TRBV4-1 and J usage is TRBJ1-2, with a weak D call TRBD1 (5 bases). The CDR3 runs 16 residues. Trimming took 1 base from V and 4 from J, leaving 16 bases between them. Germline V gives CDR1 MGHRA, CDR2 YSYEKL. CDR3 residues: CASSQGGRGAGYGYTF. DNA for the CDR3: TGCGCCAGCAGCCAAGGGGGGAGGGGAGCCGGCTATGGCTACACCTTC.

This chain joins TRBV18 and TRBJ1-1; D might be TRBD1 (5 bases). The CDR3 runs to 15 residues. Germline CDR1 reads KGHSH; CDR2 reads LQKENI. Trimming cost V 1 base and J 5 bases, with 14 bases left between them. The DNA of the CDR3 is TGTGCCAGCTCACCACGGGCCCGGGGGGGAACTGAAGCTTTCTTT. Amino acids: CASSPRARGGTEAFF.

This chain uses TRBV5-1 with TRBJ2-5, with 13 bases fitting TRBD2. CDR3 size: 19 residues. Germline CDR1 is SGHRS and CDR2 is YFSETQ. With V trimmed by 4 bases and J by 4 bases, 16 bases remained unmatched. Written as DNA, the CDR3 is TGCGCCAGCAGCCCCCAAGGACTAGCGGGAGAAGTGCTTGGAGAGACCCAGTACTTC. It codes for CASSPQGLAGEVLGETQYF.

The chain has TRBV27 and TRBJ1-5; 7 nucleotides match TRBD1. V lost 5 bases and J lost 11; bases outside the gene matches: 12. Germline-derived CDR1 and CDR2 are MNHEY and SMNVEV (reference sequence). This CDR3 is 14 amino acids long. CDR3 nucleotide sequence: TGTGCCAGCAGTCCCCGACAGGGCGAAGCGGCCCAGCATTTT. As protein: CASSPRQGEAAQHF.

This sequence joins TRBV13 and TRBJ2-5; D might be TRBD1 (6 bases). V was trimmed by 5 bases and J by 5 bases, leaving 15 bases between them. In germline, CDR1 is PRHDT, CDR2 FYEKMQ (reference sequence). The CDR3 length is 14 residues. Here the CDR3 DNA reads TGTGCCAGCAGCGTAAAACAGGGTTGGGAGACCCAGTACTTC. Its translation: CASSVKQGWETQYF.

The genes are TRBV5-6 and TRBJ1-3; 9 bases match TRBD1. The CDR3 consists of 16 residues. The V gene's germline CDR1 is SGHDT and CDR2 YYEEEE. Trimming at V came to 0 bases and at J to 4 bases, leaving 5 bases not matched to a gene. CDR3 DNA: TGTGCCAGCAGCTTGGTCGGGACAGGGAAGGGAAACACCATATATTTT. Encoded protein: CASSLVGTGKGNTIYF.

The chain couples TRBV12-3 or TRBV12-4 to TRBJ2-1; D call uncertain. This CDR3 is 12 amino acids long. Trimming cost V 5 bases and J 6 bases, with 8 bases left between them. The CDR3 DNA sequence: TGTGCCAGCAGTGGCCTAGGCAATGAGCAGTTCTTC. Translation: CASSGLGNEQFF.

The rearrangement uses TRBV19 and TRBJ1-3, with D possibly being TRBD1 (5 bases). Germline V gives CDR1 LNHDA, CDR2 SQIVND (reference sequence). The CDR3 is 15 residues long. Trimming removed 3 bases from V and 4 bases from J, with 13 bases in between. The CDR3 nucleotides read TGTGCCAGTAGTATTGACGGGGGTGACGGAAACACCATATATTTT. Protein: CASSIDGGDGNTIYF.

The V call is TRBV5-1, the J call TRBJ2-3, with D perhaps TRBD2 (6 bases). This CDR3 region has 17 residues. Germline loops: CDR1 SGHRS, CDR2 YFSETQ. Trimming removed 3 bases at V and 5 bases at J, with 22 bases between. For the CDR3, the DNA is TGCGCCAGCAGCTCCACCCCGGGGGAGGTCTGGGTAGATACGCAGTATTTT. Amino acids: CASSSTPGEVWVDTQYF.

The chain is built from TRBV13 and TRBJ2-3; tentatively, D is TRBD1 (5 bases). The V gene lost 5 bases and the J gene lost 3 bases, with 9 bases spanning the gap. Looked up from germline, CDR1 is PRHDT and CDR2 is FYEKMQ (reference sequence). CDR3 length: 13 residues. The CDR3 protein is CASSDQGTDTQYF. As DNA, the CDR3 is TGTGCCAGCAGCGATCAGGGAACAGATACGCAGTATTTT.

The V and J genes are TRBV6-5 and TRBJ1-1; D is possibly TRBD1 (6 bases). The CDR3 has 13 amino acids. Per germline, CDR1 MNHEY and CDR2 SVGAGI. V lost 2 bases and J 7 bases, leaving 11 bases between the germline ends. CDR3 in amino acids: CASSYTDRSEAFF. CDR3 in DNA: TGTGCCAGCAGTTACACCGACAGGAGTGAAGCTTTCTTT.

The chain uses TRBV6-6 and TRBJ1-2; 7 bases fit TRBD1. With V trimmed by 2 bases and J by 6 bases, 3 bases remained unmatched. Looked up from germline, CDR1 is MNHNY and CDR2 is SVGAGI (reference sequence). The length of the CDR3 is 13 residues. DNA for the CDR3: TGTGCCAGCAGTTACGACAGGGTCGATGGCTACACCTTC. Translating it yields CASSYDRVDGYTF.

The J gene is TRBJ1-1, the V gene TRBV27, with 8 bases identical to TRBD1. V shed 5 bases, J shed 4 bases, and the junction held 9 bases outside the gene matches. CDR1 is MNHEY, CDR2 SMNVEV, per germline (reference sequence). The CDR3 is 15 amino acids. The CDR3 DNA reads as TGTGCCAGCAGTCCTCAGGGGGCGGGCGGCACTGAAGCTTTCTTT. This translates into CASSPQGAGGTEAFF.

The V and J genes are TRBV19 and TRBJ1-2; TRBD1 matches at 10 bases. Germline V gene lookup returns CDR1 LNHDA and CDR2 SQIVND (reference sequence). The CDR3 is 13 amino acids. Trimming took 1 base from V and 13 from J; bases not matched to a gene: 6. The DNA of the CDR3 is TGTGCCAGTAGTATAGTTATGGACAGGGGGACCACCTTC. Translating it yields CASSIVMDRGTTF.

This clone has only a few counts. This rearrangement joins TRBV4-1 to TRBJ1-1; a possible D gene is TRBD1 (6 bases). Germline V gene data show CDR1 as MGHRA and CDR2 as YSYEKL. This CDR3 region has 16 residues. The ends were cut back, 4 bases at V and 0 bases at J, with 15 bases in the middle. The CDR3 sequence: CASSPGGGHLNTEAFF. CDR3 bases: TGCGCCAGCAGCCCCGGGGGGGGGCACCTGAACACTGAAGCTTTCTTT.

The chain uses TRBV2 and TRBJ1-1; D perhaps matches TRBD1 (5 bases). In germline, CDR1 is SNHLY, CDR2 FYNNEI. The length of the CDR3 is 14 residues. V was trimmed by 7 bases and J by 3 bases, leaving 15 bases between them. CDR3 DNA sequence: TGTGCCAGCACCGGACCCTCCAGGGACACTGAAGCTTTCTTT. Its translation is CASTGPSRDTEAFF.

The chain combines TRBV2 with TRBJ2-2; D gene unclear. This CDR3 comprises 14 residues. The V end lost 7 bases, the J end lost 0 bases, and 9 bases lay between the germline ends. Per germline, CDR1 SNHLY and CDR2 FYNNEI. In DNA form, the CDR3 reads TGTGCCAGCATATCTTTCGCGAACACCGGGGAGCTGTTTTTT. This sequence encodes CASISFANTGELFF.

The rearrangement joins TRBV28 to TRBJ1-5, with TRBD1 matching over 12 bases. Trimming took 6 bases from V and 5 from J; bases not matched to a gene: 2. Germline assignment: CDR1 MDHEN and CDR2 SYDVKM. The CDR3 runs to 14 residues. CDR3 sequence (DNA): TGTGCCAGCAGCGGGACAGGGGGCGATCAGCCCCAGCATTTT. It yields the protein CASSGTGGDQPQHF.

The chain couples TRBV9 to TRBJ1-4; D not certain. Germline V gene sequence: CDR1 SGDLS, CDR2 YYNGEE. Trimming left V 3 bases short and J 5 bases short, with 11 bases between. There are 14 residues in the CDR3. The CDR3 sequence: CASSEAGWNEKLFF. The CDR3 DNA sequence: TGTGCCAGCAGCGAGGCAGGATGGAATGAAAAACTGTTTTTT.

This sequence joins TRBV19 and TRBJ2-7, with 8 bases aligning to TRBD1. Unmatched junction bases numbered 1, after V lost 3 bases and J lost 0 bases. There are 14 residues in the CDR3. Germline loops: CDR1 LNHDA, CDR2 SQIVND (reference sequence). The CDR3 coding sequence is TGTGCCAGTAGTATTGGACAGGGCTCCTACGAGCAGTACTTC. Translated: CASSIGQGSYEQYF.

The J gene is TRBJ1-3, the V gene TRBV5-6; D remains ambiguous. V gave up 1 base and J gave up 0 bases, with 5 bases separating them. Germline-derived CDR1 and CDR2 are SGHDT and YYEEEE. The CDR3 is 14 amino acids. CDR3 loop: CASSLSSSGNTIYF. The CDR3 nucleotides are TGTGCCAGCAGCTTGAGTAGCTCTGGAAACACCATATATTTT. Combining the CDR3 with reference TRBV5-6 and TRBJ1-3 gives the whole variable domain DAGVTQSPTHLIKTRGQQVTLRCSPKSGHDTVSWYQQALGQGPQFIFQYYEEEERQRGNFPDRFSGHQFPNYSSELNVNALLLGDSALYLCASSLSSSGNTIYFGEGSWLTVV.

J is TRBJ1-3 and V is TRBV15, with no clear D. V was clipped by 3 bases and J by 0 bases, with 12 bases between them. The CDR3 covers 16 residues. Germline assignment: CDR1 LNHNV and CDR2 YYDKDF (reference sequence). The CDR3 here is CATSSAGAVSGNTIYF. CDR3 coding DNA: TGTGCCACCAGCAGTGCAGGCGCTGTCTCTGGAAACACCATATATTTT.

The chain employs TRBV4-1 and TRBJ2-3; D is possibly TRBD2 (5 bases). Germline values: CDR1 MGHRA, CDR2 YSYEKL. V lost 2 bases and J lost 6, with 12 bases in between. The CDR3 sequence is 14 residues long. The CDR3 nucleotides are TGCGCCAGCAGCCAAAACCGGGGAAAGGATACGCAGTATTTT. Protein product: CASSQNRGKDTQYF.